This TCR beta chain was identified during a study of CD8+CD57+ T cells in acquired aplastic anemia. This clonotype showed up just once. TCR beta VDJ and CDR3 profiles were obtained from a genomic DNA template. MiXCR was run by TCRdb on the reads, yielding one entry per CDR3 protein. Of 200,000 to 250,000 distinct CDR3 sequences listed, 60% to 65% are singletons. V was clipped by 2 bases and J by 7 bases, with 11 bases between them. The CDR3 covers 12 residues. The germline gives CDR1 SQVTM, CDR2 ANQGSEA. The clonotype originates from a human donor in good health. The chain combines TRBV29-1 with TRBJ1-2, with D possibly being TRBD1 (6 bases). The sequenced sample was sorted CD4+, CD8+, or CD8+CD57+ T cells (not recorded which) from PBMCs. The CDR3 reads CSVESDSSGYTF. The CDR3 DNA is TGCAGCGTTGAATCGGACAGTAGTGGCTACACCTTC.